The rows below give T cell receptor beta chains drawn from one sample of a study of T-cell memory formation after mild COVID-19. TCRdb re-called the 5' RACE reads with MiXCR, one entry per CDR3 protein. The sample consists of over 150,000 distinct CDR3 sequences, roughly 18% of them appearing once. Sequenced input: PBMCs or a T cell subset sorted from them (not recorded which). Every receptor here comes from a man aged 18-30 years who had mild COVID-19 (a few samples of this study predate the infection). Cell type and time point are not known. Both conserved end residues are part of each CDR3. The order of the fields is D gene, clone size, J gene, V gene, CDR3 DNA, CDR3 protein. D genes are given only for firm matches. Clone size is not always given. Where it is, it says once, few, many or a class for expanded clones.

NA | once | TRBJ2-1 | TRBV7-9 | TGTGCCAGCAGCTTAAGGAAGGGACTGCAGATCTACAATGAGCAGTTCTTC | CASSLRKGLQIYNEQFF
TRBD2 | NA | TRBJ2-5 | TRBV5-6 | TGTGCCAGCAGCACGACTAGCGCGGAGACCCAGTACTTC | CASSTTSAETQYF
NA | few | TRBJ2-5 | TRBV28 | TGTGCCAGTTCCCCAAGGGGCCAGTCGCCGGAGACCCAGTACTTC | CASSPRGQSPETQYF
TRBD1 | few | TRBJ1-6 | TRBV11-2 | TGTGCCAGCAGCCGATCTACAGGGGTGATCTCACCCCTCCACTTT | CASSRSTGVISPLHF
NA | many | TRBJ1-1 | TRBV11-2 | TGTGCCAGCAGCTTAGATAGGGCCACTGAAGCTTTCTTT | CASSLDRATEAFF
NA | NA | TRBJ1-5 | TRBV5-1 | TGCGCCAGCAGCGAGGGCTTAAGGCGCAATCAGCCCCAGCATTTT | CASSEGLRRNQPQHF
NA | few | TRBJ1-3 | TRBV7-2 | TGTGCCAGCAGCTTAGAAGGGCCCGCTGGAAACACCATATATTTT | CASSLEGPAGNTIYF
NA | NA | TRBJ2-3 | TRBV7-2 | TGTGCCAGCAGCTTAGTCAGGGGAACGCAGTATTTT | CASSLVRGTQYF
TRBD1 | few | TRBJ1-1 | TRBV7-3 | TGTGCCAGCAGCTCAGACAGGGCACGGAACACTGAAGCTTTCTTT | CASSSDRARNTEAFF
NA | NA | TRBJ2-7 | TRBV4-3 | TGCGCCAGCAGCCAGGGACCGTCGAGCTCCTACGAGCAGTACTTC | CASSQGPSSSYEQYF
TRBD2 | few | TRBJ2-1 | TRBV20-1 | TGCAGTGCTAGGCCCGGTGGCGGGGGGGCTAATGAGCAGTTCTTC | CSARPGGGGANEQFF
NA | few | TRBJ1-2 | TRBV5-1 | TGCGCCAGCAGCCAGGACACCTCTAACTATGGCTACACCTTC | CASSQDTSNYGYTF
NA | NA | TRBJ1-1 | TRBV20-1 | TGCAGTGCCGACCGGACAGACGCGAACACTGAAGCTTTCTTT | CSADRTDANTEAFF
NA | NA | TRBJ2-2 | TRBV20-1 | TGCAGTGCTAGAGATCCTAAGGGGGACAACACCGGGGAGCTGTTTTTT | CSARDPKGDNTGELFF
NA | NA | TRBJ2-5 | TRBV2 | TGTGCCAGCAGTGACCCAGGGGTTCAAGAGACCCAGTACTTC | CASSDPGVQETQYF
NA | NA | TRBJ2-6 | TRBV20-1 | TGCAGTGCTAGCCAATCCTCTGGGGCCAACGTCCTGACTTTC | CSASQSSGANVLTF
TRBD2 | few | TRBJ2-3 | TRBV7-3 | TGTGCCAGCAGCCGGGGGGGCCACTACACAGATACGCAGTATTTT | CASSRGGHYTDTQYF
TRBD2 | many | TRBJ2-7 | TRBV14 | TGTGCCAGCAGCGGTCCCGCAAGCGGGGGGGCCGAGCAGTACTTC | CASSGPASGGAEQYF
NA | NA | TRBJ2-1 | TRBV7-3 | TGTGCCAGCAGCCCAGATAAAGCGGAGCAGTTCTTC | CASSPDKAEQFF
NA | few | TRBJ1-1 | TRBV27 | TGTGCCAGCCTACCGTGGGTGGACACTGAAGCTTTCTTT | CASLPWVDTEAFF
NA | few | TRBJ1-1 | TRBV5-1 | TGCGCCAGCAGCCCCAGCACCGGAAGCAGGGATTTAACTGAAGCTTTCTTT | CASSPSTGSRDLTEAFF
NA | NA | TRBJ2-3 | TRBV7-2 | TGTGCCAGCAGAAAGGAGATCGTTGGTCGGGAGTATTTT | CASRKEIVGREYF
TRBD1 | NA | TRBJ2-5 | TRBV7-9 | TGTGCCAGCAGCTCCTCACAGGGGTGGTTGGAGACCCAGTACTTC | CASSSSQGWLETQYF
NA | many | TRBJ1-1 | TRBV7-9 | TGTGCCAGCAGAGAGAGGGACACTGAAGCTTTCTTT | CASRERDTEAFF
NA | NA | TRBJ2-5 | TRBV5-1 | TGCGCCAGCAGCCCAACCGGGTGGGAGACCCAGTACTTC | CASSPTGWETQYF
TRBD1 | NA | TRBJ2-5 | TRBV5-1 | TGCGCCAGCAGACCCGTGACAGGGCGCGAGACCCAGTACTTC | CASRPVTGRETQYF
TRBD2 | NA | TRBJ2-5 | TRBV5-5 | TGTGCCAGCAGCTTGAGCCAGCGGGGGGAGACCCAGTACTTC | CASSLSQRGETQYF
NA | few | TRBJ1-2 | TRBV7-2 | TGTGCCAGCAGCTTAGGCTGGGGACACTATGGCTACACCTTC | CASSLGWGHYGYTF
TRBD1 | NA | TRBJ1-2 | TRBV20-1 | TGCAGTGCTAGAGTTAATCAGGGGGATGTAGGCTACACCTTC | CSARVNQGDVGYTF